This TCR beta chain was found in a study of patients and donors after allogeneic stem cell transplantation. Germline CDR1 MNHEY, CDR2 SMNVEV (reference sequence). The trim removed 5 bases at V and 3 bases at J, leaving 10 bases unmatched. There are 15 residues in the CDR3. TCRdb processed the RT-PCR reads anew with MiXCR; each CDR3 protein has one entry. This table holds about 74,000 distinct CDR3 sequences, approximately 25% found once. The clonotype comes from a human donor who was either an allogeneic HSCT recipient or a stem cell or donor lymphocyte infusion donor (not recorded which). It is not recorded whose cells these are; they may come from a transplant donor. Material for sequencing was blood, either unsorted or a sorted T cell fraction (not recorded which). The chain employs TRBV27 and TRBJ2-7; 7 bases are a match to TRBD2. The CDR3 bases are TGTGCCAGCAGTCCCTTCGGGAGGCCCTTCTACGAGCAGTACTTC. This codes for CASSPFGRPFYEQYF.